This T cell receptor beta chain stems from a study of CD4 T cells in relation to SARS-CoV-2 and coronaviruses. CD4+ T cells from unexposed donors were obtained before the COVID-19 pandemic (2011-2018). The table came from immunoSEQ multiplex PCR; TCRdb's copy has only in-frame clones and leaves some out. The sample includes tens of thousands of clones, approximately 93% of them seen just once. The TCR comes from a human donor in good health. Sequencing was carried out using naive CD4+ T cells from PBMCs. This sample's subset: naive CD4+ T cells isolated by negative enrichment.

The CDR3 loop is CASSEGQYSNQPQHF. Written as DNA, the CDR3 is TGTGCCAGCAGTGAGGGACAGTATAGCAATCAGCCCCAGCATTTT. The gene calls are TRBV2 and TRBJ1-5; TRBD1 matches 7 bases. V trimming: 3 bases; J trimming: 0 bases; junction bases outside the gene matches: 2. Germline-derived CDR1 and CDR2 are SNHLY and FYNNEI. The CDR3 covers 15 residues.